This TCR beta chain was sequenced for a study of T-cell memory formation after mild COVID-19. Study-wide results and limits: A subset of responding clones appeared in pre-infection memory, suggesting cross-reactive memory joined. The study found contracting CD4+ clones mainly in CM and EM and contracting CD8+ clones in EMRA.

Note on this clonotype: The antigen is undetermined.

TCRdb reprocessed the 5' RACE reads with MiXCR, giving one entry per CDR3 protein. The sample shows under 250,000 distinct CDR3 sequences, around 26% of them seen only once. The receptor was isolated from an adult woman who had mild COVID-19 (a few samples of this study predate the infection). Cell type and time point are not known. The sample consisted of PBMCs or a T cell subset sorted from them (not recorded which).

CDR3 in amino acids: CASRGGQGATGELFF. The CDR3 nucleotides are TGTGCCAGCAGAGGAGGACAGGGAGCGACCGGGGAGCTGTTTTTT. This sequence joins TRBV12-3 or TRBV12-4 and TRBJ2-2; 8 bases are shared with TRBD1. The V gene end was trimmed by 6 bases and the J gene end by 5 bases; junction bases not matched to a gene: 8. CDR3 length equals 15 residues.